These 24 T cell receptor beta chains share one sample of origin, sequenced in a study of shared clonotypes between healthy human individuals. Method: immunoSEQ multiplex PCR; TCRdb's copy keeps in-frame clones and lacks some. This sample has millions of clones; approximately 95% occur once, and the top ten carry about 0.41%. The sequencing input was naive CD4+ T cells from PBMCs. Sample subset: CD45RA+ positively selected. The origin of the receptors is a man younger than 30 in good health. Some clones in this sample may be carry-over from other donors' samples.

This clone was counted a few times. The sample carries other DNA sequences with the same CDR3. The chain is built from TRBV20-1 and TRBJ2-2, with D unresolved. CDR3 length equals 11 residues. V lost 3 bases, J lost 5 bases, and 4 bases lay in between. Germline CDR1 is DFQATT and CDR2 is SNEGSKA (reference sequence). The CDR3 DNA reads as TGCAGTGCTAGGGGAACCGGGGAGCTGTTTTTT. Residues: CSARGTGELFF.

The V gene is TRBV28, the J gene TRBJ2-4, with D possibly matching TRBD2 (7 bases). Germline V gene data show CDR1 as MDHEN and CDR2 as SYDVKM. The ends were cut back, 3 bases at V and 8 bases at J, with 23 bases in the middle. The CDR3 runs to 17 residues. The CDR3 bases are TGTGCCAGCAGTTTGCAGGGGAGGGCTGATCCTAGCTACATTCAGTACTTC. It codes for CASSLQGRADPSYIQYF.

This clone was seen a handful of times. V gene TRBV2 combines with J gene TRBJ1-2, with D possibly TRBD1 on 5 matching bases. Germline V gene sequence: CDR1 SNHLY, CDR2 FYNNEI. V lost 9 bases to trimming and J lost 3 bases, with 17 bases between them. The CDR3 length is 14 residues. This chain's CDR3 is CASSLYPQDYGYTF. Here the CDR3 DNA reads TGTGCCAGTTCTCTCTACCCACAGGACTATGGCTACACCTTC.

This chain connects TRBV29-1 to TRBJ2-1; the match to TRBD1 covers 8 bases. The CDR3 has 13 amino acids. The V and J ends lost 7 bases and 9 bases, in that order; junction bases with no gene match: 11. Germline assignment: CDR1 SQVTM and CDR2 ANQGSEA. The CDR3 sequence is CSGQDRVYGEQFF. CDR3 in DNA: TGCAGCGGCCAGGACAGGGTCTACGGTGAGCAGTTCTTC.

The V call is TRBV6-5, the J call TRBJ2-7; TRBD2 agrees at 10 bases. From germline, CDR1 is MNHEY and CDR2 SVGAGI. The CDR3 contains 14 residues. J was trimmed by 7 bases and V by 6 bases; bases with no gene match: 9. The CDR3 DNA is TGTGCCAGCAGGCAAGGAGCGGGGGGGACTGAGCAGTACTTC. Protein: CASRQGAGGTEQYF.

The chain is built from TRBV4-1 and TRBJ2-2; the D is unclear. The V end was cut by 1 base, the J end by 6 bases, with 6 bases between. Germline-derived CDR1 and CDR2 are MGHRA and YSYEKL. This CDR3 contains 13 residues. CDR3 amino acids: CASSQVWPGELFF. The CDR3 region has the DNA TGCGCCAGCAGCCAAGTTTGGCCCGGGGAGCTGTTTTTT.

V gene TRBV5-1 combines with J gene TRBJ2-5, with 9 bases fitting TRBD2. The CDR3 contains 16 residues. The germline V gene has CDR1 SGHRS and CDR2 YFSETQ. V trimming: 3 bases; J trimming: 5 bases; junction bases outside the gene matches: 11. The DNA for the CDR3 is TGCGCCAGCAGCTCCCCCGAGAACGGACTAGCGGAGACCCAGTACTTC. It encodes CASSSPENGLAETQYF.

The chain couples TRBV5-4 to TRBJ1-1; possibly TRBD1 for D (5 bases). Per the germline V gene, CDR1 is SGHNT and CDR2 is YYREEE (reference sequence). Trimming removed 4 bases from V and 1 base from J, with 17 bases in between. The CDR3 has 16 residues. The CDR3 loop reads CASSQVTGTGNTEAFF. The DNA of the CDR3 is TGTGCCAGCAGCCAGGTGACCGGGACCGGGAACACTGAAGCTTTCTTT.

The sample holds a few counts of this clone. The rearrangement joins TRBV29-1 to TRBJ1-5; D unclear. The germline V gene encodes CDR1 SQVTM and CDR2 ANQGSEA. Trimming pared 4 bases from V and 3 bases from J, leaving 10 bases between. The CDR3 has 13 residues. In DNA, the CDR3 is TGCAGCGTTGCGTCGTCAGTCAATCAGCCCCAGCATTTT. Translated: CSVASSVNQPQHF.

The chain couples TRBV7-8 to TRBJ2-7; perhaps TRBD2 as D (5 bases). Trimming left V 3 bases short and J 7 bases short, with 28 bases between. This CDR3 contains 18 residues. Germline CDR1 SGHVS, CDR2 FQNEAQ. The CDR3 DNA reads as TGTGCCAGCAGCTTTAATTTGGGAGACACCGAAGTCTTGGGGGAGCAGTACTTC. Its translation: CASSFNLGDTEVLGEQYF.

The gene calls are TRBV6-6 and TRBJ2-3; D is unclear. The germline V and J ends were trimmed by 4 bases and 2 bases, with 7 bases remaining between them. CDR1 and CDR2 from the germline V gene are MNHNY and SVGAGI (reference sequence). The CDR3 has 13 residues. In nucleotides, the CDR3 is TGTGCCAGCAGTTTACCTGACACAGATACGCAGTATTTT. This encodes CASSLPDTDTQYF.

This clone was picked up one time. This chain links TRBV5-1 with TRBJ2-7, with TRBD1 identical over 9 bases. V shed 4 bases and J 0 bases; nucleotides not matched to a gene: 8. From germline, CDR1 is SGHRS and CDR2 YFSETQ. The CDR3 is 16 residues long. The CDR3 loop is CASSLPTGGSSYEQYF. The DNA for the CDR3 is TGCGCCAGCAGCCTTCCAACAGGGGGCAGCTCCTACGAGCAGTACTTC.

The V and J genes are TRBV5-1 and TRBJ2-5; D could derive from TRBD1 or TRBD2 (5 bases each). Germline V lookup: CDR1 SGHRS, CDR2 YFSETQ. CDR3 length: 15 residues. V was cut by 5 bases and J by 5 bases, with 19 bases left in between. The CDR3 sequence: CASRLGAVDLETQYF. The CDR3 nucleotides are TGCGCCAGCAGACTCGGGGCAGTGGATTTGGAGACCCAGTACTTC.

The chain uses TRBV19 and TRBJ1-3; TRBD1 agrees at 7 bases. This CDR3 has 14 residues. The ends lost 7 bases at V and 0 bases at J; junction bases unmatched: 3. Germline loops: CDR1 LNHDA, CDR2 SQIVND (reference sequence). In DNA form, the CDR3 reads TGTGCCAGTATTAAGGGGGCCTCTGGAAACACCATATATTTT. Protein sequence: CASIKGASGNTIYF.

The chain's CDR3 is CSAGGSGHGPYEQYF. CDR3 nucleotide sequence: TGCAGCGCCGGAGGATCGGGACACGGACCCTACGAGCAGTACTTC. The chain is built from TRBV29-1 and TRBJ2-7; perhaps TRBD1 as D (6 bases). Trimming removed 7 bases at V and 2 bases at J, with 21 bases between. Germline V gene sequence: CDR1 SQVTM, CDR2 ANQGSEA. This CDR3 contains 15 residues.

This chain links TRBV5-1 with TRBJ2-1, with 10 bases lining up with TRBD2. Trimming took 4 bases from V and 9 from J; bases not matched to a gene: 13. Germline CDR1 is SGHRS and CDR2 is YFSETQ. The CDR3 totals 16 residues. The CDR3 coding sequence is TGCGCCAGCAGCGCCCGGACTAGCGGACTAAGTAGTGAGCAGTTCTTC. This gives the protein CASSARTSGLSSEQFF.

The chain couples TRBV10-3 to TRBJ1-2; perhaps TRBD1 as D (6 bases). The germline V and J ends were trimmed by 4 bases and 5 bases, with 8 bases remaining between them. The germline V gene encodes CDR1 ENHRY and CDR2 SYGVKD. The CDR3 has 12 amino acids. The CDR3 region is CAISATGYGYTF. CDR3 sequence (DNA): TGTGCCATCAGTGCGACAGGTTATGGCTACACCTTC.

This sequence joins TRBV11-3 and TRBJ2-7; TRBD2 agrees at 9 bases. CDR1 and CDR2 (germline): SGHNT, YENEEA. The length of the CDR3 is 16 residues. The V and J ends lost 5 bases and 3 bases, in that order; junction bases with no gene match: 11. The CDR3 coding sequence is TGTGCCAGCAGCATAAGGAGGACTAGCGCGGGCTACGAGCAGTACTTC. It is translated as CASSIRRTSAGYEQYF.

In this sample, this clone turned up once. The V gene is TRBV5-6, the J gene TRBJ2-2, with 7 nucleotides matching TRBD2. V lost 4 bases and J lost 5; bases outside the gene matches: 14. CDR3 length: 17 amino acids. Looked up from germline, CDR1 is SGHDT and CDR2 is YYEEEE. This CDR3 is CASSRDRGGRGTGELFF. The CDR3 region has the DNA TGTGCCAGCAGCCGTGATAGAGGCGGGAGAGGAACCGGGGAGCTGTTTTTT.

The V and J genes are TRBV9 and TRBJ2-7; D is unresolved. V was trimmed by 3 bases and J by 7 bases, leaving 14 bases between them. The CDR3 loop spans 13 amino acids. Looked up from germline, CDR1 is SGDLS and CDR2 is YYNGEE. The CDR3 DNA reads TGTGCCAGCAGCGGTACAAGGTTCGGGGAGCAGTACTTC. Residues: CASSGTRFGEQYF. Supplemented by reference TRBV9 and TRBJ2-7, the full variable domain reads DSGVTQTPKHLITATGQRVTLRCSPRSGDLSVYWYQQSLDQGLQFLIQYYNGEERAKGNILERFSAQQFPDLHSELNLSSLELGDSALYFCASSGTRFGEQYFGPGTRLTVT.

The rearrangement links TRBV5-4 to TRBJ2-2; 9 bases map to TRBD1. This CDR3 has 15 residues. Germline CDR1 and CDR2: SGHNT and YYREEE (reference sequence). With V trimmed by 4 bases and J by 7 bases, 8 bases remained unmatched. The CDR3 DNA is TGTGCCAGCAGCCCCTCTGGACAGGGGAACGGGGAGCTGTTTTTT. Translated: CASSPSGQGNGELFF.

The chain uses TRBV18 and TRBJ2-3, with D possibly matching TRBD1 (5 bases). The CDR3 consists of 15 residues. With 2 bases removed from V and 0 bases from J, the gap between germline ends came to 9 bases. From germline, CDR1 is KGHSH and CDR2 LQKENI. The CDR3 sequence: CASSPSTASTDTQYF. In DNA, the CDR3 is TGTGCCAGCTCACCATCGACAGCAAGCACAGATACGCAGTATTTT.

The chain carries TRBV29-1 and TRBJ2-4, with 7 bases fitting TRBD2. V lost 6 bases and J lost 5; bases outside the gene matches: 7. This CDR3 is built from 13 residues. From germline, CDR1 is SQVTM and CDR2 ANQGSEA. CDR3 nucleotide sequence: TGCAGCGTAGCTGGACTAGGTGAAAACATTCAGTACTTC. Protein: CSVAGLGENIQYF.

The chain uses TRBV6-1 and TRBJ2-5, with D perhaps TRBD1 (6 bases). The germline V gene has CDR1 MNHNS and CDR2 SASEGT. The V and J ends lost 6 bases and 11 bases respectively, with 13 bases between them. CDR3 length: 11 amino acids. In DNA form, the CDR3 reads TGTGCCAGCAGCCTAACAGGGAAACAGTACTTC. It yields the protein CASSLTGKQYF.